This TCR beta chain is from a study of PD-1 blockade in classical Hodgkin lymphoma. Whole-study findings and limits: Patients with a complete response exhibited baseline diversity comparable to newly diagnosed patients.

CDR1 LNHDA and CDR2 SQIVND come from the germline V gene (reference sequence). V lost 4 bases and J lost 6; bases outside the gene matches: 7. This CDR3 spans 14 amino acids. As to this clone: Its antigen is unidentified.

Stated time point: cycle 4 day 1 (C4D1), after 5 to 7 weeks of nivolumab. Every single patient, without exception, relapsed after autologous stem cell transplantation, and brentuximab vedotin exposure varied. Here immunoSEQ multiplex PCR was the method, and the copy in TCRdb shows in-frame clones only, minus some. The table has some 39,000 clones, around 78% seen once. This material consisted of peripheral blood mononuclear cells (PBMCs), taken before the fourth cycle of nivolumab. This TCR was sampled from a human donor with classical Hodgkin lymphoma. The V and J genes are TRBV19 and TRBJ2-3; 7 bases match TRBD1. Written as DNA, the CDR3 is TGTGCCAGTAGTAACCGGGACAGAGGGGATACGCAGTATTTT. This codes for CASSNRDRGDTQYF.